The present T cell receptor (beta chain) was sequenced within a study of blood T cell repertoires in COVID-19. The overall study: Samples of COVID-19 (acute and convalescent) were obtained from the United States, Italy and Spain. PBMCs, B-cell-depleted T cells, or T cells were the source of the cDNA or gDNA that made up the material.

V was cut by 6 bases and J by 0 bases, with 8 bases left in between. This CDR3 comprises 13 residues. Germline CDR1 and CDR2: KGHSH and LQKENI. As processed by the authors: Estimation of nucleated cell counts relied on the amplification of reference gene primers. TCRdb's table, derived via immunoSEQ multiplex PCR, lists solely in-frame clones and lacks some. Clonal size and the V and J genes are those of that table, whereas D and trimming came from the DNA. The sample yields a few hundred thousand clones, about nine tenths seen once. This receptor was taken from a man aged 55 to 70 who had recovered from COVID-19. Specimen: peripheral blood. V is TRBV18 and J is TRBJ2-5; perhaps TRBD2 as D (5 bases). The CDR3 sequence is CASSPGDQETQYF. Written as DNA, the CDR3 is TGTGCCAGCTCCCCCGGGGACCAAGAGACCCAGTACTTC.